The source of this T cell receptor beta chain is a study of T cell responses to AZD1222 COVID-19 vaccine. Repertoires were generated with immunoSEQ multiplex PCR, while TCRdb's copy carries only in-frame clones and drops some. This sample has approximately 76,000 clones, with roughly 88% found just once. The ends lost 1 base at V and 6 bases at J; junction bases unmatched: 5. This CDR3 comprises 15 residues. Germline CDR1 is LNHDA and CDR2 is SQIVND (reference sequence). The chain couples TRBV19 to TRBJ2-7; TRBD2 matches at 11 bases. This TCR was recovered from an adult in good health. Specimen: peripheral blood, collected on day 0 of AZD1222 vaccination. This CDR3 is CASSIVGTSGGEQYF. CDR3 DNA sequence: TGTGCCAGTAGTATAGTTGGGACTAGCGGAGGCGAGCAGTACTTC. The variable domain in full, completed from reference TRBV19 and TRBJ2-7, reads DGGITQSPKYLFRKEGQNVTLSCEQNLNHDAMYWYRQDPGQGLRLIYYSQIVNDFQKGDIAEGYSVSREKKESFPLTVTSAQKNPTAFYLCASSIVGTSGGEQYFGPGTRLTVT.